This T cell receptor beta chain was captured by sequencing in a study of shared clonotypes between healthy human individuals. Germline CDR1 is MGHDK and CDR2 is SYGVNS. J gave up 5 bases and V 4 bases, and 8 bases lay outside the gene matches. The CDR3 consists of 15 residues. Repertoires were generated with immunoSEQ multiplex PCR, while TCRdb's copy carries only in-frame clones and drops some. The table records more than 1,200,000 clones, 98% of them present only once. Sequenced: naive CD4+ T cells sorted from blood. Subset reported: CD45RA+ positively selected. The clonotype comes from a man under 40 in good health. The rearrangement joins TRBV25-1 to TRBJ2-5, with 9 bases that match TRBD1. The CDR3 here is CASSANRGPGETQYF. The DNA of the CDR3 is TGTGCCAGCAGTGCTAACAGGGGGCCGGGGGAGACCCAGTACTTC.